Given below is one T cell receptor (beta chain) in context. Its cognate antigen is unknown. The CDR3 is 15 amino acids. Germline-derived CDR1 and CDR2 are SGHRS and YFSETQ. V was clipped by 0 bases and J by 2 bases, with 10 bases between them. This entry belongs to a study of cytomegalovirus exposure and HLA in healthy donors. Both 60 Vbeta primers and 13 Jbeta primers went into the PCR. The table came from immunoSEQ multiplex PCR; TCRdb's copy has only in-frame clones and leaves some out. The sample yields approximately 190,000 clones, roughly 86% seen once. Study conclusions and caveats: The authors enumerated 180 or so TCR beta chains as linked to cytomegalovirus.

This sequence originates from a man aged 35 to 55 in good health and CMV-seropositive. The rearrangement joins TRBV5-1 to TRBJ2-3, with a possible D match to TRBD2 (6 bases). Sequencing input: PBMCs. This CDR3 is CASSLGGTNTDTQYF. CDR3 nucleotides: TGCGCCAGCAGCTTGGGCGGGACCAACACAGATACGCAGTATTTT.